Each of the 30 T cell receptor beta chains below was sequenced from the same sample in a study of T cells in Graves' hyperthyroidism and ophthalmopathy. RNA transcripts provided the source from which TCR beta CDR3 regions were amplified. HTBI primers were the set used in a first-round RT-PCR of the TCR CDR3. Each CDR3 protein gets one entry after TCRdb re-called the multiplex PCR reads with MiXCR. The sample lists roughly 350,000 distinct CDR3 sequences; approximately 13% were seen once. Sequenced material: blood. The receptors derive from a woman aged 35 to 49 with Graves' ophthalmopathy.

The V gene is TRBV15, the J gene TRBJ2-7; no firm D call. This CDR3 spans 13 amino acids. Germline V gives CDR1 LNHNV, CDR2 YYDKDF (reference sequence). The V gene lost 4 bases and the J gene lost 0 bases, with 7 bases spanning the gap. The CDR3 loop reads CATSTVPSYEQYF. The CDR3 DNA reads as TGTGCCACCAGCACCGTCCCCTCCTACGAGCAGTACTTC.

At least ten counts were recorded for this clonotype. The J gene is TRBJ1-6, the V gene TRBV28, with 10 bases matching TRBD1. Germline values: CDR1 MDHEN, CDR2 SYDVKM. CDR3 size: 18 residues. The trim removed 6 bases at V and 2 bases at J, leaving 10 bases unmatched. The CDR3 loop reads CASSPGDRGFTYNSPLHF. CDR3 coding DNA: TGTGCCAGCAGCCCTGGGGACAGGGGTTTCACCTATAATTCACCCCTCCACTTT.

The chain employs TRBV5-1 and TRBJ2-2; unclear D gene. Trimming pared 0 bases from V and 5 bases from J, leaving 8 bases between. The CDR3 consists of 14 residues. CDR1 is SGHRS and CDR2 is YFSETQ in the germline V gene. The CDR3 here is CASSLVGETGELFF. The DNA for the CDR3 is TGCGCCAGCAGCTTGGTTGGGGAAACCGGGGAGCTGTTTTTT.

This clonotype was seen at least ten times. The chain uses TRBV5-6 and TRBJ1-5; 7 nucleotides agree with TRBD1. Germline values: CDR1 SGHDT, CDR2 YYEEEE. The CDR3 contains 13 residues. The ends lost 0 bases at V and 9 bases at J; junction bases unmatched: 3. The CDR3 loop is CASSLGQGGPQHF. In DNA, the CDR3 is TGTGCCAGCAGCTTGGGACAGGGTGGGCCCCAGCATTTT. The full variable domain, with the rest looked up from reference TRBV5-6 and TRBJ1-5, is DAGVTQSPTHLIKTRGQQVTLRCSPKSGHDTVSWYQQALGQGPQFIFQYYEEEERQRGNFPDRFSGHQFPNYSSELNVNALLLGDSALYLCASSLGQGGPQHFGDGTRLSIL.

A few counts support this clonotype. The chain couples TRBV19 to TRBJ2-5, with D perhaps matching TRBD2 (6 bases). This CDR3 is built from 17 residues. The V and J ends lost 5 bases and 0 bases respectively, with 19 bases between them. Germline CDR1 reads LNHDA; CDR2 reads SQIVND (reference sequence). CDR3: CASSAGGYSANQETQYF. The CDR3 region has the DNA TGTGCCAGTAGTGCAGGAGGGTACAGCGCCAACCAAGAGACCCAGTACTTC.

The gene calls are TRBV5-1 and TRBJ2-4, with D perhaps matching TRBD1 (5 bases). The V gene lost 4 bases and the J gene lost 3 bases, with 11 bases spanning the gap. The length of the CDR3 is 14 residues. Germline lookup yields CDR1 SGHRS and CDR2 YFSETQ. CDR3 amino acids: CASSPLGDKNIQYF. The CDR3 DNA follows: TGCGCCAGCAGCCCCCTAGGGGACAAAAACATTCAGTACTTC.

This clonotype was found a few times. The chain uses TRBV6-4 and TRBJ2-1; 7 nucleotides match TRBD2. This CDR3 contains 14 residues. V was pared by 3 bases and J by 5 bases, with 4 bases of the junction left unmatched. Germline CDR1 and CDR2: MRHNA and SNTAGT. The DNA for the CDR3 is TGTGCCAGCAGTGAACTAGCGAGAAACAATGAGCAGTTCTTC. Its protein is CASSELARNNEQFF.

This clonotype was seen many times. This sequence joins TRBV20-1 and TRBJ1-2, with a possible D match to TRBD1 (5 bases). This CDR3 contains 15 residues. Trimming removed 0 bases at V and 4 bases at J, with 15 bases between. Germline V gene sequence: CDR1 DFQATT, CDR2 SNEGSKA (reference sequence). The CDR3 coding sequence is TGCAGTGCTAGAGATCGGGGGGGTCCTCTCTATGGCTACACCTTC. Protein: CSARDRGGPLYGYTF.

This clonotype showed up just a few times. DNA of the CDR3: TGTGCCAGCACCCCCTGGGGACTCGGGACCCAGTACTTC. Translated, it gives CASTPWGLGTQYF. The chain employs TRBV12-3 or TRBV12-4 and TRBJ2-5; D perhaps matches TRBD2 (6 bases). The CDR3 is 13 residues long. The germline V and J ends were trimmed by 7 bases and 7 bases, with 16 bases remaining between them.

This clonotype was counted only a few times. The chain carries TRBV6-1 and TRBJ2-2, with TRBD2 identical over 7 bases. Germline assignment: CDR1 MNHNS and CDR2 SASEGT. This CDR3 contains 15 residues. V lost 5 bases and J lost 1; bases outside the gene matches: 4. The CDR3 DNA follows: TGTGCCAGCAGTCCTCTAGCGGAGAACACCGGGGAGCTGTTTTTT. This encodes CASSPLAENTGELFF.

This chain links TRBV5-4 with TRBJ2-1; 9 nucleotides align to TRBD1. Trimming took 4 bases from V and 6 from J; bases not matched to a gene: 8. CDR1 is SGHNT, CDR2 YYREEE, per germline (reference sequence). This CDR3 region has 15 residues. The CDR3 nucleotides are TGTGCCAGCAGCGATAGGGACAGGGTGGTCAATGAGCAGTTCTTC. The encoded protein is CASSDRDRVVNEQFF.

There are many counts of this clonotype. J is TRBJ2-2 and V is TRBV6-1, with TRBD1 matching 7 bases. The CDR3 spans 15 residues. In germline, CDR1 is MNHNS, CDR2 SASEGT. The junction had 5 bases not matched to a gene; V was cut back by 6 bases and J by 1 base. The DNA of the CDR3 is TGTGCCAGCAGACGGGACAGCGGGAACACCGGGGAGCTGTTTTTT. This translates into CASRRDSGNTGELFF.

This chain links TRBV11-1 with TRBJ2-4, with D possibly matching TRBD2 (6 bases). Per germline, CDR1 SGHAT and CDR2 FQDESV (reference sequence). The V end lost 3 bases, the J end lost 3 bases, and 9 bases lay between the germline ends. The CDR3 contains 14 residues. This chain's CDR3 is CASSLGLLKNIQYF. The CDR3 DNA reads TGTGCCAGCAGCTTGGGACTTCTCAAAAACATTCAGTACTTC.

As regards this clonotype: A much larger clone lies a single base off, so this may be a read error. The conserved closing phenylalanine or tryptophan is absent in this CDR3, likely reflecting a read error. V usage is TRBV2 and J usage is TRBJ1-5; D remains ambiguous. The germline gives CDR1 SNHLY, CDR2 FYNNEI. CDR3 length equals 14 residues. V lost 6 bases and J lost 0, with 9 bases in between. The CDR3 spells CASRDRYSNQPQHI. DNA of the CDR3: TGTGCCAGCAGGGATAGATATAGCAATCAGCCCCAGCATATT.

This clonotype was detected ten times or more. This chain links TRBV6-1 with TRBJ1-1; weak D call: TRBD1 (5 bases). With 6 bases removed from V and 4 bases from J, the gap between germline ends came to 12 bases. Germline V CDR1 and CDR2: MNHNS, SASEGT. The length of the CDR3 is 13 residues. CDR3 bases: TGTGCCAGCAGCAAAGACAGAAGCACTGAAGCTTTCTTT. Protein: CASSKDRSTEAFF.

This clonotype was picked up many times. The rearrangement joins TRBV29-1 to TRBJ1-1; possible D gene TRBD1, 5 bases. Germline V lookup: CDR1 SQVTM, CDR2 ANQGSEA. V lost 2 bases and J lost 1, with 8 bases in between. The CDR3 has 13 amino acids. Written as DNA, the CDR3 is TGCAGCGTTGAAAGACAGCAGAACACTGAAGCTTTCTTT. Translating gives CSVERQQNTEAFF. The full variable domain, with the rest looked up from reference TRBV29-1 and TRBJ1-1, is SAVISQKPSRDICQRGTSLTIQCQVDSQVTMMFWYRQQPGQSLTLIATANQGSEATYESGFVIDKFPISRPNLTFSTLTVSNMSPEDSSIYLCSVERQQNTEAFFGQGTRLTVV.

Note on this clonotype: The CDR3 carries no conserved terminal phenylalanine or tryptophan, so it likely arises from a read error. This chain links TRBV28 with TRBJ2-2; D gene uncertain. The ends were cut back, 1 base at V and 5 bases at J, with 11 bases in the middle. The CDR3 is 15 amino acids. From germline, CDR1 is MDHEN and CDR2 SYDVKM. CDR3 protein: CASSLFPAQTGELFL. The CDR3 DNA is TGTGCCAGCAGTTTATTCCCAGCGCAGACCGGGGAGCTGTTTCTT.

This rearrangement joins TRBV5-6 to TRBJ2-5; TRBD2 matches 11 bases. The CDR3 has 16 amino acids. Germline V lookup: CDR1 SGHDT, CDR2 YYEEEE. The J segment lost 2 bases and the V segment lost 5 bases, leaving 8 bases of the junction unmatched. Written as DNA, the CDR3 is TGTGCCAGCAGGTTGTATCTAGCGGGAGGACAAGAGACCCAGTACTTC. This codes for CASRLYLAGGQETQYF.

This sequence joins TRBV12-3 or TRBV12-4 and TRBJ2-7; 12 bases fit TRBD2. This CDR3 is 17 amino acids long. V trimming: 4 bases; J trimming: 3 bases; junction bases outside the gene matches: 10. The CDR3 is CASSSTFVLAGGYEQYV. The CDR3 DNA follows: TGTGCCAGCAGTTCCACCTTTGTACTAGCGGGGGGCTACGAGCAGTACGTC.

This clonotype has ten or more counts. The CDR3 DNA sequence: TGTGCCACCAGTGATCTCGACTATAACTCCTACAATGAGCAGTTCTTC. Translated, it gives CATSDLDYNSYNEQFF. This rearrangement joins TRBV24-1 to TRBJ2-1; TRBD2 is a possible D gene (5 bases). Germline V CDR1 and CDR2: KGHDR, SFDVKD. The CDR3 runs to 16 residues. Trimming pared 3 bases from V and 0 bases from J, leaving 11 bases between.

The chain combines TRBV30 with TRBJ2-4; unclear D gene. The length of the CDR3 is 12 residues. Germline CDR1 is GTSNPN and CDR2 is SVGIG (reference sequence). Trimming shortened V by 5 bases and J by 0 bases, and 5 bases separated the two germline ends. CDR3 nucleotide sequence: TGTGCCTGGGGACGAGCCAAAAACATTCAGTACTTC. Its translation is CAWGRAKNIQYF.

V gene TRBV12-5 combines with J gene TRBJ1-5; D remains ambiguous. Looked up from germline, CDR1 is LGHNT and CDR2 is FRNRAP. CDR3 length: 11 residues. V was shortened by 5 bases and J by 3 bases, with 2 bases between the two germline ends. This CDR3 reads CASGNNQPQHF. CDR3 nucleotides: TGTGCTAGTGGTAACAATCAGCCCCAGCATTTT. Variable domain in full (rest from reference TRBV12-5 and TRBJ1-5): DARVTQTPRHKVTEMGQEVTMRCQPILGHNTVFWYRQTMMQGLELLAYFRNRAPLDDSGMPKDRFSAEMPDATLATLKIQPSEPRDSAVYFCASGNNQPQHFGDGTRLSIL.

The sample holds many counts of this clonotype. V usage is TRBV12-3 or TRBV12-4 and J usage is TRBJ2-5, with 8 bases matching TRBD2. The CDR3 loop spans 14 amino acids. V trimming: 3 bases; J trimming: 5 bases; junction bases outside the gene matches: 5. The CDR3 coding sequence is TGTGCCAGCAGTTTTCGGGGGGGCCCGGAGACCCAGTACTTC. As protein: CASSFRGGPETQYF.

This clonotype was seen repeatedly, ten times or more. The chain carries TRBV20-1 and TRBJ2-3; D is possibly TRBD1 (6 bases). The germline V gene encodes CDR1 DFQATT and CDR2 SNEGSKA (reference sequence). This CDR3 has 14 amino acids. The CDR3 reads CTPWDMTSTDTQYF. The CDR3 nucleotides are TGCACCCCGTGGGACATGACTAGCACAGATACGCAGTATTTT.

This clonotype showed up many times. The chain has TRBV7-9 and TRBJ2-3, with 8 positions matching TRBD2. The CDR3 runs 18 residues. V lost 0 bases and J lost 1; bases outside the gene matches: 9. Germline loops: CDR1 SEHNR, CDR2 FQNEAQ (reference sequence). CDR3 in DNA: TGTGCCAGCAGCTTAGCCCGGGCCGCTAGCGGGCGCACAGATACGCAGTATTTT. Its protein product is CASSLARAASGRTDTQYF.

The table lists this clonotype with many counts. V and J are TRBV20-1 and TRBJ2-7, with D possibly being TRBD1 (6 bases). This CDR3 has 12 residues. Trimming took 2 bases from V and 5 from J, leaving 10 bases between them. Germline V lookup: CDR1 DFQATT, CDR2 SNEGSKA (reference sequence). In nucleotides, the CDR3 is TGCAGTGCTAGAAGACAGGCAAACGAGCAGTACTTC. Translating gives CSARRQANEQYF.

This clonotype was picked up a small number of times. The gene calls are TRBV18 and TRBJ2-1; 7 bases map to TRBD1. The CDR3 has 16 residues. The germline V gene encodes CDR1 KGHSH and CDR2 LQKENI. V lost 5 bases and J lost 6; bases outside the gene matches: 13. CDR3 nucleotide sequence: TGTGCCAGCTCAGTTGTGTTTAGGGGGCCGCGCAATGAGCAGTTCTTC. Amino acid sequence: CASSVVFRGPRNEQFF.

This clonotype was detected many times. The J gene is TRBJ2-2, the V gene TRBV11-3; the D gene is possibly TRBD1 (6 bases). Trimming removed 9 bases from V and 3 bases from J, with 14 bases in between. This CDR3 is 14 amino acids long. Germline V CDR1 and CDR2: SGHNT, YENEEA. CDR3 residues: CASNRVIDTGELFF. CDR3 DNA: TGTGCCAGTAACAGGGTTATCGACACCGGGGAGCTGTTTTTT. Supplemented by reference TRBV11-3 and TRBJ2-2, the full variable domain reads EAGVVQSPRYKIIEKKQPVAFWCNPISGHNTLYWYLQNLGQGPELLIRYENEEAVDDSQLPKDRFSAERLKGVDSTLKIQPAELGDSAVYLCASNRVIDTGELFFGEGSRLTVL.

The V call is TRBV3-1, the J call TRBJ1-1; D is undetermined. CDR3 size: 15 residues. The germline V and J ends were trimmed by 1 base and 1 base, with 10 bases remaining between them. Germline lookup yields CDR1 LGHDT and CDR2 YNNKEL (reference sequence). CDR3 protein: CASSQGPRGNTEAFF. DNA of the CDR3: TGTGCCAGCAGCCAAGGACCCAGAGGGAACACTGAAGCTTTCTTT.

This clonotype has at least ten counts. This rearrangement joins TRBV25-1 to TRBJ2-7; the match to TRBD2 covers 12 bases. Unmatched junction bases numbered 2, after V lost 2 bases and J lost 0 bases. Per the germline V gene, CDR1 is MGHDK and CDR2 is SYGVNS. CDR3 length equals 16 residues. The CDR3 sequence: CASSEGLAGSSYEQYF. The CDR3 region has the DNA TGTGCCAGCAGTGAAGGACTAGCGGGGAGCTCCTACGAGCAGTACTTC.